This TCR beta chain was sequenced in a study of blood T cell repertoires in COVID-19. Whole-study context: The study drew acute and convalescent COVID-19 samples from the United States, Italy and Spain. Sources were T cells, B-cell-depleted T cells, or PBMCs; the material itself was cDNA or gDNA.

Clones were sequenced by immunoSEQ multiplex PCR, and TCRdb holds only the in-frame ones, with some missing. The sample includes 120,000 or so clones, about three quarters seen only once; the top ten take roughly 16%. The receptor's source is a woman of 80 years or more with active or convalescent COVID-19. The sequencing sample was made of peripheral blood.

CDR3 in amino acids: CASSVIDRGQNEQFF. Written as DNA, the CDR3 is TGTGCCAGCAGCGTTATAGACAGGGGGCAAAATGAGCAGTTCTTC. The chain is built from TRBV9 and TRBJ2-1; 10 nucleotides match TRBD1. With 2 bases clipped from V and 7 bases from J, the junction kept 6 bases outside the gene matches. The CDR3 runs 15 residues. Germline-derived CDR1 and CDR2 are SGDLS and YYNGEE.